The 6 T cell receptor beta chains below all came from one sample that was sequenced in a study of shared clonotypes between healthy human individuals (dated by TCRdb to 2020 to 2022). Preparation of the library involved the immunoSEQ multiplex PCR assay. This is the immuneACCESS table as TCRdb keeps it, with only in-frame sequences that have V and J called. A part of the clones is gone; compared with another copy, unresolved V genes explain less than half, and the rest is unexplained. The sample table holds around 2,100,000 clones, of which approximately 94% were seen once. More than 0.95% of the sample comes from the top ten. CD8 naive samples were CD45RO-negative cells positively selected for CCR7, giving a CD45RA+CCR7+ population that excluded TemRA cells. The material sequenced was naive CD8+ T cells sorted from blood. The intended sense of this specimen's cell subset or site label: CD45RA+CCR7+. The receptors come from a man younger than 35 in good health.

This rearrangement joins TRBV6-5 to TRBJ2-3; 12 bases are a match to TRBD2. Per the germline V gene, CDR1 is MNHEY and CDR2 is SVGAGI. CDR3 length equals 15 residues. V lost 5 bases to trimming and J lost 6 bases; unmatched junction nucleotides: 6. The CDR3 DNA is TGTGCCAGCAGTCTAGCGGGAGGGCCGGGGGATACGCAGTATTTT. It is translated as CASSLAGGPGDTQYF.

The V gene is TRBV5-1, the J gene TRBJ2-7; tentative D call: TRBD2 (6 bases). Germline-derived CDR1 and CDR2 are SGHRS and YFSETQ. The length of the CDR3 is 15 residues. V shed 4 bases and J shed 1 base, with 15 bases lying between them. CDR3 amino acids: CASSPLDGGSYEQYF. CDR3 sequence (DNA): TGCGCCAGCAGCCCTTTGGACGGAGGGTCCTACGAGCAGTACTTC.

In this sample, this clone turned up a few times. The chain has TRBV19 and TRBJ2-5; perhaps TRBD2 as D (5 bases). Trimming cost V 4 bases and J 1 base, with 13 bases left between them. The CDR3 is 15 amino acids. In germline, CDR1 is LNHDA, CDR2 SQIVND (reference sequence). CDR3 residues: CASSRVSGSQETQYF. The CDR3 nucleotides are TGTGCCAGTAGTAGGGTGAGCGGTTCCCAAGAGACCCAGTACTTC.

The genes are TRBV6-5 and TRBJ2-7, with 7 bases aligning to TRBD1. The CDR3 spans 14 residues. Germline V gene sequence: CDR1 MNHEY, CDR2 SVGAGI. The V and J ends lost 5 bases and 2 bases, in that order; junction bases with no gene match: 6. The CDR3 protein is CASSTTGFTYEQYF. The CDR3 nucleotides are TGTGCCAGCAGTACGACAGGGTTTACCTACGAGCAGTACTTC.

V gene TRBV7-9 combines with J gene TRBJ1-6; 7 positions match TRBD1. Per the germline V gene, CDR1 is SEHNR and CDR2 is FQNEAQ (reference sequence). V was pared by 3 bases and J by 8 bases, with 10 bases of the junction left unmatched. The CDR3 runs to 16 residues. CDR3 amino acids: CASSLWANRGYSPLHF. The CDR3 region has the DNA TGTGCCAGCAGCTTGTGGGCCAACAGGGGATATTCACCCCTCCACTTT.

The chain employs TRBV30 and TRBJ2-2, with D perhaps TRBD1 (6 bases). The germline V gene encodes CDR1 GTSNPN and CDR2 SVGIG (reference sequence). The CDR3 runs to 14 residues. V was trimmed by 1 base and J by 6 bases, leaving 12 bases between them. This CDR3 is CAWSEHRVAGELFF. For the CDR3, the DNA is TGTGCCTGGAGTGAGCACAGGGTTGCCGGGGAGCTGTTTTTT.